The next 29 T cell receptor beta chains were all read from a single sample in a study of CD8 T cells in Susac syndrome. Random hexamers served to reverse transcribe roughly 0.5 to 1 ug RNA. TCRdb re-called the immunoSEQ multiplex PCR reads through MiXCR, storing one row per CDR3 protein. The sample has about 200,000 distinct CDR3 sequences; approximately 95% are singletons. The sequenced material came from CD4+ T cells from PBMCs. These TCRs come from a human donor with multiple sclerosis.

V usage is TRBV18 and J usage is TRBJ2-6; a weak D match, TRBD1 (6 bases). The CDR3 sequence is 16 residues long. Per the germline V gene, CDR1 is KGHSH and CDR2 is LQKENI. The ends were cut back, 5 bases at V and 2 bases at J, with 13 bases in the middle. The chain's CDR3 is CASSTSTGTGANVLTF. The CDR3 nucleotides are TGTGCCAGCTCAACTTCAACAGGGACTGGGGCCAACGTCCTGACTTTC.

J is TRBJ2-3 and V is TRBV29-1; the D is unclear. The CDR3 has 12 amino acids. V was cut by 8 bases and J by 1 base, with 10 bases left in between. From germline, CDR1 is SQVTM and CDR2 ANQGSEA. CDR3 coding DNA: TGCAGCTCGGAGCCTGGCACAGATACGCAGTATTTT. This gives the protein CSSEPGTDTQYF.

The chain is built from TRBV30 and TRBJ1-2; D gene ambiguous. Germline values: CDR1 GTSNPN, CDR2 SVGIG (reference sequence). Trimming took 0 bases from V and 8 from J, leaving 10 bases between them. CDR3 length equals 12 residues. The chain's CDR3 is CAWSVQGSGYTF. In DNA form, the CDR3 reads TGTGCCTGGAGTGTACAAGGGTCCGGCTACACCTTC.

V gene TRBV18 combines with J gene TRBJ1-3; a possible D gene is TRBD1 (5 bases). Trimming shortened V by 5 bases and J by 3 bases, and 14 bases separated the two germline ends. The CDR3 extends over 15 amino acids. CDR1 is KGHSH and CDR2 is LQKENI in the germline V gene. The CDR3 here is CASSSDSNSGNTIYF. CDR3 DNA sequence: TGTGCCAGCTCAAGCGACAGCAATAGTGGAAACACCATATATTTT.

The J gene is TRBJ2-5, the V gene TRBV11-2; D is unclear. Trimming took off 2 bases at V and 4 bases at J, with 11 bases between the two ends. This CDR3 spans 14 amino acids. Germline V gives CDR1 SGHAT, CDR2 FQNNGV. CDR3 nucleotide sequence: TGTGCCAGCAGCTTAAGTCCCCGCCCAGAGACCCAGTACTTC. Amino acids: CASSLSPRPETQYF.

The chain carries TRBV20-1 and TRBJ1-3, with D uncertain. CDR1 and CDR2 (germline): DFQATT, SNEGSKA (reference sequence). V lost 3 bases and J lost 4, with 10 bases in between. CDR3 length equals 13 residues. The CDR3 DNA follows: TGCAGTGCTAGCGGCAGAAGCGGAAACACCATATATTTT. This codes for CSASGRSGNTIYF.

The chain joins TRBV20-1 to TRBJ2-1; TRBD2 might be the D (5 bases). Germline values: CDR1 DFQATT, CDR2 SNEGSKA (reference sequence). V was shortened by 6 bases and J by 8 bases, with 11 bases between the two germline ends. The CDR3 contains 11 residues. CDR3: CSAPTGDEQFF. CDR3 bases: TGCAGTGCCCCGACCGGGGATGAGCAGTTCTTC.

For the CDR3, the DNA is TGCAGTGCTAGACCCCGGGACAGGGGGCCTGGGACTGAAGCTTTCTTT. This translates into CSARPRDRGPGTEAFF. This chain uses TRBV20-1 with TRBJ1-1; 12 bases are shared with TRBD1. This CDR3 comprises 16 residues. CDR1 and CDR2 (germline): DFQATT, SNEGSKA (reference sequence). Trimming cost V 2 bases and J 5 bases; bases outside gene matches: 9.

The V and J genes are TRBV3-1 and TRBJ1-2, with D perhaps matching TRBD1 (6 bases). V lost 3 bases and J lost 9, with 26 bases in between. CDR1 is LGHDT, CDR2 YNNKEL, per germline (reference sequence). The CDR3 runs to 17 residues. The chain's CDR3 is CASSHGWGRGEAVRYTF. The DNA of the CDR3 is TGTGCCAGCAGCCATGGATGGGGCAGGGGAGAGGCCGTTCGCTACACCTTC.

The rearrangement joins TRBV2 to TRBJ2-5, with 10 bases matching TRBD1. After removal of 10 bases from V and 5 bases from J, the junction contained 4 bases not matched to a gene. CDR1 and CDR2 from the germline V gene are SNHLY and FYNNEI. This CDR3 has 12 amino acids. CDR3 protein: CAKGQGSETQYF. CDR3 DNA sequence: TGTGCCAAGGGACAGGGGAGCGAGACCCAGTACTTC.

The genes are TRBV20-1 and TRBJ1-1, with TRBD1 matching over 7 bases. Unmatched junction bases numbered 2, after V lost 7 bases and J lost 3 bases. Per the germline V gene, CDR1 is DFQATT and CDR2 is SNEGSKA (reference sequence). The CDR3 totals 11 residues. This CDR3 reads CSGQGDTEAFF. The CDR3 DNA sequence: TGCAGTGGACAGGGTGACACTGAAGCTTTCTTT.

DNA of the CDR3: TGTGCCAGCTCACCGGCGAGCTCCTACAATGAGCAGTTCTTC. Its translation is CASSPASSYNEQFF. The rearrangement links TRBV18 to TRBJ2-1; no clear D gene. CDR1 and CDR2 (germline): KGHSH, LQKENI. With 3 bases removed from V and 0 bases from J, the gap between germline ends came to 6 bases. The CDR3 extends over 14 amino acids. Complete variable domain (other parts from reference TRBV18 and TRBJ2-1): NAGVMQNPRHLVRRRGQEARLRCSPMKGHSHVYWYRQLPEEGLKFMVYLQKENIIDESGMPKERFSAEFPKEGPSILRIQQVVRGDSAAYFCASSPASSYNEQFFGPGTRLTVL.

V is TRBV3-1 and J is TRBJ1-5, with D possibly being TRBD1 (6 bases). Germline CDR1 and CDR2: LGHDT and YNNKEL (reference sequence). This CDR3 has 12 residues. The ends were cut back, 10 bases at V and 4 bases at J, with 11 bases in the middle. The CDR3 DNA reads TGTGCCACCGGGGGGCCTAATCAGCCCCAGCATTTT. Protein product: CATGGPNQPQHF.

The count of this clonotype is one. The chain uses TRBV12-3 or TRBV12-4 and TRBJ2-3; TRBD2 agrees at 10 bases. This CDR3 is 12 amino acids long. The CDR3 DNA reads as TGTACTAGCGGGGAGACCACAGATACGCAGTATTTT. Its protein is CTSGETTDTQYF.

The CDR3 loop is CSASVRTDTQYF. In nucleotides, the CDR3 is TGCAGTGCTAGTGTACGCACAGATACGCAGTATTTT. This chain connects TRBV20-1 to TRBJ2-3, with D uncertain. The CDR3 loop spans 12 amino acids. The V gene lost 3 bases and the J gene lost 1 base, with 5 bases spanning the gap. The germline V gene encodes CDR1 DFQATT and CDR2 SNEGSKA (reference sequence).

The gene calls are TRBV20-1 and TRBJ2-3; D tentatively fits TRBD1 or TRBD2 (6 bases each). Germline CDR1 DFQATT, CDR2 SNEGSKA (reference sequence). The CDR3 has 17 amino acids. Trimming shortened V by 4 bases and J by 2 bases, and 22 bases separated the two germline ends. The CDR3 bases are TGCAGTGCTACCCCGCCCGGAGGAGGGGGACACACAGATACGCAGTATTTT. Translating it yields CSATPPGGGGHTDTQYF.

This rearrangement joins TRBV25-1 to TRBJ1-2, with D possibly TRBD1 on 5 matching bases. The CDR3 spans 16 residues. The V end lost 3 bases, the J end lost 4 bases, and 18 bases lay between the germline ends. Germline CDR1 and CDR2: MGHDK and SYGVNS. The CDR3: CASSESGGREGYGYTF. In DNA form, the CDR3 reads TGTGCCAGCAGTGAGTCTGGTGGCAGGGAGGGCTATGGCTACACCTTC.

This chain connects TRBV18 to TRBJ2-5, with D possibly matching TRBD1 (6 bases). Germline CDR1 KGHSH, CDR2 LQKENI. V was cut by 4 bases and J by 5 bases, with 14 bases left in between. The CDR3 runs 14 residues. CDR3 residues: CASSHRVRDETQYF. Written as DNA, the CDR3 is TGTGCCAGCTCACACAGGGTTAGGGACGAGACCCAGTACTTC.

The rearrangement uses TRBV15 and TRBJ2-1; D is possibly TRBD1 or TRBD2 (5 bases each). The length of the CDR3 is 15 residues. V was clipped by 3 bases and J by 6 bases, with 15 bases between them. Germline V gives CDR1 LNHNV, CDR2 YYDKDF (reference sequence). CDR3 sequence: CATSRTVGDLNEQFF. Written as DNA, the CDR3 is TGTGCCACCAGCAGGACCGTTGGGGACCTCAATGAGCAGTTCTTC. The variable domain in full, with the rest retrieved from reference TRBV15 and TRBJ2-1, is DAMVIQNPRYQVTQFGKPVTLSCSQTLNHNVMYWYQQKSSQAPKLLFHYYDKDFNNEADTPDNFQSRRPNTSFCFLDIRSPGLGDTAMYLCATSRTVGDLNEQFFGPGTRLTVL.

V is TRBV7-9 and J is TRBJ2-2; 7 positions agree with TRBD2. Trimming removed 5 bases from V and 5 bases from J; junction bases left unmatched: 8. There are 15 residues in the CDR3. CDR1 SEHNR and CDR2 FQNEAQ come from the germline V gene (reference sequence). In DNA form, the CDR3 reads TGTGCCAGCAGCACACTAGCGCGACGTACCGGGGAGCTGTTTTTT. Protein product: CASSTLARRTGELFF.

The CDR3 coding sequence is TGCAGCGTTCAAAAAGCCGGGCCCCGCACTGAAGCTTTCTTT. Translated: CSVQKAGPRTEAFF. The chain employs TRBV29-1 and TRBJ1-1; D gene unclear. The germline V gene encodes CDR1 SQVTM and CDR2 ANQGSEA. Trimming stripped 5 bases from V and 4 bases from J, with 17 bases between. The CDR3 covers 14 residues.

The genes are TRBV5-4 and TRBJ1-6; no clear D. The V end lost 0 bases, the J end lost 7 bases, and 11 bases lay between the germline ends. The CDR3 has 15 amino acids. In germline, CDR1 is SGHNT, CDR2 YYREEE (reference sequence). This chain's CDR3 is CASSLGGQRNSPLHF. CDR3 nucleotides: TGTGCCAGCAGCTTGGGAGGGCAGAGGAATTCACCCCTCCACTTT.

The V gene is TRBV18, the J gene TRBJ1-2; no clear D gene. Germline values: CDR1 KGHSH, CDR2 LQKENI. V was shortened by 3 bases and J by 8 bases, with 13 bases between the two germline ends. CDR3 length equals 13 residues. This chain's CDR3 is CASSPDGPGGYTF. The DNA of the CDR3 is TGTGCCAGCTCACCGGACGGCCCTGGAGGCTACACCTTC. The whole variable domain, filled in from reference TRBV18 and TRBJ1-2, reads NAGVMQNPRHLVRRRGQEARLRCSPMKGHSHVYWYRQLPEEGLKFMVYLQKENIIDESGMPKERFSAEFPKEGPSILRIQQVVRGDSAAYFCASSPDGPGGYTFGSGTRLTVV.

The rearrangement joins TRBV20-1 to TRBJ1-2; no definite D call. The germline gives CDR1 DFQATT, CDR2 SNEGSKA (reference sequence). Trimming took off 6 bases at V and 6 bases at J, with 5 bases between the two ends. This CDR3 comprises 9 residues. In nucleotides, the CDR3 is TGCAGTGCAGTGAATGGCTACACCTTC. Translating it yields CSAVNGYTF.

The V gene is TRBV7-9, the J gene TRBJ2-1; TRBD2 matches at 13 bases. The length of the CDR3 is 17 residues. Germline V gene data show CDR1 as SEHNR and CDR2 as FQNEAQ (reference sequence). The V and J ends lost 4 bases and 3 bases, in that order; junction bases with no gene match: 6. Here the CDR3 reads CASSYGLAGVLYNEQFF. CDR3 nucleotide sequence: TGTGCCAGCAGCTATGGACTAGCGGGGGTACTCTACAATGAGCAGTTCTTC.

The chain carries TRBV19 and TRBJ1-2; possibly TRBD1 for D (6 bases). Germline lookup yields CDR1 LNHDA and CDR2 SQIVND (reference sequence). Trimming shortened V by 5 bases and J by 2 bases, and 12 bases separated the two germline ends. This CDR3 region has 14 residues. The CDR3 spells CASSGQIQNYGYTF. The CDR3 region has the DNA TGTGCCAGTAGTGGACAGATCCAAAACTATGGCTACACCTTC.

The chain carries TRBV6-5 and TRBJ2-3; D possibly uses TRBD1 or TRBD2 (5 bases each). The CDR3 covers 14 residues. Germline assignment: CDR1 MNHEY and CDR2 SVGAGI. Trimming took off 4 bases at V and 2 bases at J, with 10 bases between the two ends. CDR3 nucleotides: TGTGCCAGCAGTTCCTCTGGGACCACAGATACGCAGTATTTT. This encodes CASSSSGTTDTQYF.

The V gene is TRBV30, the J gene TRBJ1-2; TRBD1 might be the D (5 bases). Between the trimmed V and J ends, which lost 0 bases and 6 bases, there was a span of 8 bases. The CDR3 totals 12 residues. Germline V gene data show CDR1 as GTSNPN and CDR2 as SVGIG (reference sequence). The CDR3 reads CAWSVYRHGYTF. The CDR3 DNA reads as TGTGCCTGGAGTGTATACAGGCATGGCTACACCTTC.

The chain is built from TRBV12-3 or TRBV12-4 and TRBJ2-3; D call uncertain. V was cut by 8 bases and J by 7 bases, with 13 bases left in between. There are 12 residues in the CDR3. In DNA form, the CDR3 reads TGTGCCAGCCAGTCTTTGTCGAATACGCAGTATTTT. This gives the protein CASQSLSNTQYF.